This paragraph covers one T cell receptor (beta chain) sequence. Its specificity is unknown. The entry originates in a study of memory CD4+ T cells and cytomegalovirus serostatus. This CDR3 contains 18 residues. CDR1 ENHRY and CDR2 SYGVKD come from the germline V gene. The V end was cut by 4 bases, the J end by 2 bases, with 21 bases between. Single viable CD3+CD4+CD8-CD45RO+ cells were sorted as the memory CD4+ T cells. TCRdb's copy holds only in-frame clones and misses some; the assay was immunoSEQ multiplex PCR. The sample has 65,000 to 95,000 clones, approximately 80% seen once. Overall study results and limits: 67 of 164 known CMV-associated TCRbeta sequences appeared in CD4+ memory. CMV serostatus prediction reached median AUC approximately 0.95, or 0.91 with US-trained model.

Source material: memory CD4+ T cells from blood. This receptor was identified in an adult in good health and CMV-seronegative. The chain recombines TRBV10-3 with TRBJ1-5, with D hard to call. CDR3 sequence (DNA): TGTGCCATCAGTGCGACCCCCGCGACCGGGGAGGGCAATCAGCCCCAGCATTTT. Amino acids: CAISATPATGEGNQPQHF.